This is a list of T cell receptor beta chains from one sample in a study of blood T cell repertoires in COVID-19. Some clones are missing from TCRdb's copy, which holds only in-frame ones; the method was immunoSEQ multiplex PCR. The sample carries around 230,000 clones, around 88% recorded once. The sequenced material came from PBMCs or T cells enriched from blood (not recorded which). Receptor source: a woman between 40 and 55 years old with acute COVID-19. The CDR3 runs from the conserved cysteine through the conserved F or W. D genes are given only for firm matches. The size of a clone is reported for some rows only, either as once, few or many, or as a class for expanded clones.

size: -
D: -
V: TRBV3-1/TRBV3-2
J: TRBJ2-5
DNA: TGTGCCAGCAGCCAAGTGGAGGGAGAGACCCAGTACTTC
CDR3: CASSQVEGETQYF

size: -
D: -
V: TRBV11-2
J: TRBJ1-4
DNA: TGTGCCAGCAGCTTGGGCCTCGGGGTTGAAAAACTGTTTTTT
CDR3: CASSLGLGVEKLFF

size: -
D: -
V: TRBV30
J: TRBJ1-1
DNA: TGTGCCTGGAGTCCCCGAGGATTGTCTGAAGCTTTCTTT
CDR3: CAWSPRGLSEAFF

size: -
D: -
V: TRBV7-6
J: TRBJ2-2
DNA: TGTGCCAGCAGCTTAGGAGGAGGGCCCACCGGGGAGCTGTTTTTT
CDR3: CASSLGGGPTGELFF

size: -
D: -
V: TRBV7-8
J: TRBJ1-6
DNA: TGTGCCAGCAGCTTAGTGGTAGTTAATTCACCCCTCCACTTT
CDR3: CASSLVVVNSPLHF

size: -
D: TRBD1
V: TRBV19
J: TRBJ1-5
DNA: TGTGCCAGTAGTTTAGACAGGGGCATAAATCAGCCCCAGCATTTT
CDR3: CASSLDRGINQPQHF

size: once
D: TRBD1
V: TRBV7-8
J: TRBJ2-1
DNA: TGTGCCAGCAGCTTATACGGGACAGGGTACGGGGAGCAGTTCTTC
CDR3: CASSLYGTGYGEQFF

size: once
D: -
V: TRBV5-6
J: TRBJ1-2
DNA: TGTGCCAGCAGCTTGACAGGGCGGAACTATGGCTACACCTTC
CDR3: CASSLTGRNYGYTF

size: -
D: -
V: TRBV28
J: TRBJ2-1
DNA: TGTGCCAGCAGTTTTCCTCGCGGTAGTGGCAATGAGCAGTTCTTC
CDR3: CASSFPRGSGNEQFF

size: few
D: TRBD1
V: TRBV2
J: TRBJ2-2
DNA: TGTGCCAGTGCAGGGGGTTTTGGCACCGGGGAGCTGTTTTTT
CDR3: CASAGGFGTGELFF

size: once
D: -
V: TRBV10-2
J: TRBJ1-6
DNA: TGCGCCAGCACCGGGATTCGGAATTCACCCCTCCACTTT
CDR3: CASTGIRNSPLHF

size: -
D: -
V: TRBV5-8
J: TRBJ1-3
DNA: TGTGCCAGCAGCCCCCAGGGGCCTGGAAACACCATATATTTT
CDR3: CASSPQGPGNTIYF

size: -
D: -
V: TRBV3-1/TRBV3-2
J: TRBJ1-1
DNA: TGTGCCAGCAGCCAAGTAACTGAAGCTTTCTTT
CDR3: CASSQVTEAFF

size: -
D: -
V: TRBV5-1
J: TRBJ1-1
DNA: TGCGCCAGCAGCTTTGAGGCAGGGAGGGGGACTGAAGCTTTCTTT
CDR3: CASSFEAGRGTEAFF

size: -
D: -
V: TRBV5-1
J: TRBJ1-5
DNA: TGCGCCAGCAGCCCAGGGGTTGGGGGCAATCAGCCCCAGCATTTT
CDR3: CASSPGVGGNQPQHF

size: -
D: TRBD1
V: TRBV6-4
J: TRBJ1-2
DNA: TGTGCCAGCAGTGACAACAGGGGCAGGGGTGGCTACACCTTC
CDR3: CASSDNRGRGGYTF

size: once
D: -
V: TRBV7-2
J: TRBJ2-7
DNA: TGTGCCAGCAGCTTACTTAGCAACGAGCAGTACTTC
CDR3: CASSLLSNEQYF

size: -
D: TRBD2
V: TRBV9
J: TRBJ2-3
DNA: TGTGCCAGCAGCGTAGGAACTAGCGGCACAGATACGCAGTATTTT
CDR3: CASSVGTSGTDTQYF

size: -
D: -
V: TRBV3-1/TRBV3-2
J: TRBJ1-1
DNA: TGTGCCAGCAGCCAGAGGACAAGAAACACTGAAGCTTTCTTT
CDR3: CASSQRTRNTEAFF

size: once
D: TRBD2
V: TRBV6-2/TRBV6-3
J: TRBJ2-7
DNA: TGTGCCAGCAGTTACGGCCCTCGGAAGGGAGGGTACGAGCAGTACTTC
CDR3: CASSYGPRKGGYEQYF

size: -
D: TRBD1
V: TRBV7-9
J: TRBJ1-2
DNA: TGTGCCAGCAGCTTAGTGGGGGACAGGGGCCCAGGGGGCTATGGCTACACCTTC
CDR3: CASSLVGDRGPGGYGYTF

size: -
D: -
V: TRBV11-2
J: TRBJ1-6
DNA: TGTGCCAGCAGCTTAACAGGCGGTTCACCCCTCCACTTT
CDR3: CASSLTGGSPLHF

size: -
D: TRBD2
V: TRBV6-2/TRBV6-3
J: TRBJ2-2
DNA: TGTGCCAGCAGTTACCTAGCGGGGCTCCCGAACACCGGGGAGCTGTTTTTT
CDR3: CASSYLAGLPNTGELFF

size: -
D: TRBD2
V: TRBV18
J: TRBJ2-5
DNA: TGTGCCAGCTCACCACGCCAATACGATAGCGGGAGGGAGACCCAGTACTTC
CDR3: CASSPRQYDSGRETQYF

size: -
D: -
V: TRBV4-1
J: TRBJ2-1
DNA: TGCGCCAGCAGCCCCCCGGGACTCCCCCCGGAGTTCTTC
CDR3: CASSPPGLPPEFF

size: -
D: TRBD1
V: TRBV3-1/TRBV3-2
J: TRBJ1-1
DNA: TGTGCCAGCAGCAACGAGGGGGCCGCTTTCTTT
CDR3: CASSNEGAAFF

size: few
D: -
V: TRBV19
J: TRBJ1-6
DNA: TGTGCCAGTAGGGCCGTCGATAATTCACCCCTCCACTTT
CDR3: CASRAVDNSPLHF

size: -
D: TRBD1
V: TRBV29-1
J: TRBJ1-2
DNA: TGCAGCGTTGAGGCAGGACAGGGCGGAGGCTACACCTTC
CDR3: CSVEAGQGGGYTF

size: -
D: -
V: TRBV4-3
J: TRBJ1-5
DNA: TGCGCCAGCAGCCAAGAGTGGGCAGGGCGGCAGCCCCAGCATTTT
CDR3: CASSQEWAGRQPQHF

size: -
D: TRBD1
V: TRBV28
J: TRBJ1-3
DNA: TGTGCCAGCAGAACAGGGGACAGCTCTGGAAACACCATATATTTT
CDR3: CASRTGDSSGNTIYF

size: -
D: -
V: TRBV6-2/TRBV6-3
J: TRBJ2-2
DNA: TGTGCCAGCAGCAGAGACAGTTTTGGGAACACCGGGGAGCTGTTTTTT
CDR3: CASSRDSFGNTGELFF

size: -
D: -
V: TRBV4-3
J: TRBJ1-2
DNA: TGCGCCAGCAGCCGTTTTACAGGGATAGCTAACTATGGCTACACCTTC
CDR3: CASSRFTGIANYGYTF

size: -
D: TRBD2
V: TRBV5-6
J: TRBJ2-1
DNA: TGTGCCAGCAGCAACCGACTAGCGGGAGTGGTCTACAATGAGCAGTTCTTC
CDR3: CASSNRLAGVVYNEQFF

size: -
D: -
V: TRBV5-6
J: TRBJ2-4
DNA: TGTGCCAGCAGCTTGGCGAACCGGGACTCAGCAGCCAAAAACATTCAGTACTTC
CDR3: CASSLANRDSAAKNIQYF

size: -
D: TRBD1
V: TRBV23-1
J: TRBJ2-2
DNA: TGCGCCAGCAGTCGCCTAGGACAGGGACGAAACACCGGGGAGCTGTTTTTT
CDR3: CASSRLGQGRNTGELFF

size: -
D: TRBD1
V: TRBV29-1
J: TRBJ2-4
DNA: TGCAGCGTTGAAAAGGGACAGGGGGTTTCCAAAAACATTCAGTACTTC
CDR3: CSVEKGQGVSKNIQYF

size: many
D: -
V: TRBV18
J: TRBJ2-7
DNA: TGTGCCAGCTCACCAACAAGCGGAGGGCTCTCCTACGAGCAGTACTTC
CDR3: CASSPTSGGLSYEQYF

size: -
D: -
V: TRBV9
J: TRBJ2-1
DNA: TGTGCCAGCAGCGTAGCACTAGCCGGGTCGGGCAATGAGCAGTTCTTC
CDR3: CASSVALAGSGNEQFF